This TCR beta chain was observed in a study of T cells after yellow fever vaccination (dated by TCRdb to about 2019). For the study in its entirety: The SMART-Seq v4 Ultra Low Input RNA kit was used to prepare libraries from fractions with low cell numbers. Blood was collected at multiple timepoints before and after primary and secondary immunization, and bulk PBMC replicates and cell subsets were isolated. To follow T-cell clones before and after primary and booster YFV17D yellow fever vaccination, bulk TCR alpha and beta repertoires were sequenced over time. Two healthy male donors, one aged 18 to 30 and one aged 30 to 40 years, made up the cohort.

This clonotype was counted a single time. Its target antigen remains unknown. The sample holds no much larger clone one base away, and base qualities are not on file. The treatment or condition label on this specimen signifies: live attenuated yellow fever vaccine strain. At each blood-draw timepoint, two biological replicates of bulk PBMCs were collected. PBMCs were isolated from peripheral blood using a standard Ficoll-Paque protocol. RNA was extracted with TriZol from bulk PBMCs, CD4 and CD8 fractions, and dextramer-positive and dextramer-negative fractions. Summary of the overall study and its limitations: The secondary T-cell response was found to be weaker but faster than the primary response, with a peak reached on day 5 rather than on day 15. After the booster, most clones that had expanded after primary vaccination were detected again (almost 97% of CD4 and under 90% of CD8), suggesting broad maintenance of memory. The study included only a couple of donors, which limits how far the findings can be generalized. FACS-sorted repertoires could contain abundant contaminating clonotypes from the bulk population, so computational filtering was required. A small share of clonotypes occurred in both CD4 and CD8 compartments, likely arising from convergent recombination.

Synthesis of TCR cDNA relied on 5'RACE template switching, a step that introduced a universal primer site along with unique molecular identifiers. Priming for cDNA synthesis came from both the TCR alpha and TCR beta constant segments. Two PCR steps were used to amplify libraries, with sample barcodes and sequencing adapters being added in the second step. Sequencing of libraries was done on Illumina HiSeq 2500 (2x100 bp) or NovaSeq (2x150 bp). From the authors' description of their analysis: Reads were demultiplexed and collapsed into UMI consensus sequences with MIGEC, and V(D)J alignment was performed with MiXCR. Vaccine-responding clonotypes were defined with edgeR using replicate PBMC samples, requiring FDR below 0.01 and a log2 fold change above 5 up to day 15. Each bulk clonotype was labeled CD4 or CD8 based on which sequenced repertoire, CD4 or CD8, contained the clonotype at higher abundance. TCRdb trimmed public reads at Q25 via fastp, called clones via MiXCR and kept in-frame beta chains. Rows matching on CDR3 protein sequence are summarized as one entry with the most common DNA and genes. TCRdb's processing, not the authors' own work, is the source of the V and J calls. The sample data list hundreds of thousands of distinct CDR3 sequences, and roughly 19% of these were observed just once. Clones ranked in the top ten supply about 13% of the sample.

This specimen consisted of PBMCs, obtained 15 days after the yellow fever booster vaccination. The clonotype comes from a young man who received the YFV17D yellow fever vaccine.

DNA sequence: TGCAGTGCTAGTGTACGGGGCCCCATAGAGCAGTACTTC. This yields the protein CSASVRGPIEQYF. In this chain, TRBV20-1 is recombined with TRBJ2-7, with the D gene possibly TRBD1 or TRBD2, each one fitting 5 bases. Deletion took 3 bases off V and 7 bases off J, with a span of 16 bases between the germline ends. The CDR3 goes from the cysteine to the phenylalanine over 13 residues. The entry retains the CDR3 DNA only, 39 bases that are in frame from base 1. As encoded in the germline V gene (reference sequence), CDR1 is DFQATT while CDR2 is SNEGSKA.